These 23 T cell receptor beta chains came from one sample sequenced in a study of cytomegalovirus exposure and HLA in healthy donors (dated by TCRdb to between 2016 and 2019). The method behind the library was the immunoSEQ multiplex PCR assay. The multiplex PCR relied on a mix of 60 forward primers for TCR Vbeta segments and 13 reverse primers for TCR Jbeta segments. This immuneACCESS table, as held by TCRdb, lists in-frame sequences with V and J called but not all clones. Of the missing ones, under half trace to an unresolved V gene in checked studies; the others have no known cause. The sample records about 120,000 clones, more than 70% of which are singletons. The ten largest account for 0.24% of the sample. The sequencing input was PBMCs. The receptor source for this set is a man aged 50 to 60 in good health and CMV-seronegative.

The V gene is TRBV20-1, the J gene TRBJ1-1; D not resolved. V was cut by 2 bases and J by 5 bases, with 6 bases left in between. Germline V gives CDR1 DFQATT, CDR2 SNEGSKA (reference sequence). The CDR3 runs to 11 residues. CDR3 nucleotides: TGCAGTGCTAGAATCGGTACTGAAGCTTTCTTT. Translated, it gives CSARIGTEAFF.

The CDR3 loop is CASRPLGDTEAFF. The CDR3 DNA reads TGCGCCAGCCGCCCCTTGGGAGACACTGAAGCTTTCTTT. This rearrangement joins TRBV5-1 to TRBJ1-1; D is ambiguous. Deletions cut 7 bases from V and 3 bases from J, with 13 bases between. Germline V gene data show CDR1 as SGHRS and CDR2 as YFSETQ. The CDR3 length is 13 residues.

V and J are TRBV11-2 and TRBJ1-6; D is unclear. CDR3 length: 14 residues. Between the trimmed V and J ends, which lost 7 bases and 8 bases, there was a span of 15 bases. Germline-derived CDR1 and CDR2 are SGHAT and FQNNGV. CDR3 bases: TGTGCCAGCACCCCCTCCGGGGAATATTCACCCCTCCACTTT. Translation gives CASTPSGEYSPLHF.

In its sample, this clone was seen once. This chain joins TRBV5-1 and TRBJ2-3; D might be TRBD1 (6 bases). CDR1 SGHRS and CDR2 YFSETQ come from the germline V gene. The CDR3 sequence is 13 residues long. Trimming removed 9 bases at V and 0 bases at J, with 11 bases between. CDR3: CATSRGSTDTQYF. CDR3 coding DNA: TGCGCCACCTCGAGGGGGAGCACAGATACGCAGTATTTT.

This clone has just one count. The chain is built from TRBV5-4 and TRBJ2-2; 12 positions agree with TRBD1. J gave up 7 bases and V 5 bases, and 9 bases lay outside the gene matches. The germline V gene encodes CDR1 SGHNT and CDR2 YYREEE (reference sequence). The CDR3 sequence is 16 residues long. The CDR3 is CASSHPGQGANGELFF. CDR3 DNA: TGTGCCAGCAGTCATCCGGGACAGGGGGCCAACGGGGAGCTGTTTTTT.

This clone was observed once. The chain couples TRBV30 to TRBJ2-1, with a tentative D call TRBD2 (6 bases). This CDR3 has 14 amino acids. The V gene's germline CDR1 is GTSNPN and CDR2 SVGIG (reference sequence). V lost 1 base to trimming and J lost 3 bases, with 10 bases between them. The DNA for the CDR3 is TGTGCCTGGAGTGGGGCGGGGCGCTACAATGAGCAGTTCTTC. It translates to CAWSGAGRYNEQFF.

CDR3 region: CASRSLVGAAGGHEQFF. The DNA of the CDR3 is TGCGCCAGCAGATCCCTGGTGGGGGCAGCGGGGGGGCATGAGCAGTTCTTC. This chain joins TRBV5-1 and TRBJ2-1; the match to TRBD2 covers 10 bases. This CDR3 contains 17 residues. Per the germline V gene, CDR1 is SGHRS and CDR2 is YFSETQ. J was trimmed by 8 bases and V by 5 bases; bases with no gene match: 16.

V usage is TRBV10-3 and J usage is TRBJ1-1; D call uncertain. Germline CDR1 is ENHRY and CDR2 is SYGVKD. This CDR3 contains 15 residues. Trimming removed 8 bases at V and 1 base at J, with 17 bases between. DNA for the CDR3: TGTGCCATCTCCACCGGGGTCGGAGGGAACACTGAAGCTTTCTTT. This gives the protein CAISTGVGGNTEAFF.

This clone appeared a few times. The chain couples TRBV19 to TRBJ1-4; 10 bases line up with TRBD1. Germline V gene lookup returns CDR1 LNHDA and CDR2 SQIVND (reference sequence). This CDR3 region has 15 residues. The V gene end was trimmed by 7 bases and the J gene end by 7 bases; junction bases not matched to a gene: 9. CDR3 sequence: CASNAWDRGSEKLFF. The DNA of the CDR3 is TGTGCCAGTAATGCCTGGGACAGGGGATCTGAAAAACTGTTTTTT.

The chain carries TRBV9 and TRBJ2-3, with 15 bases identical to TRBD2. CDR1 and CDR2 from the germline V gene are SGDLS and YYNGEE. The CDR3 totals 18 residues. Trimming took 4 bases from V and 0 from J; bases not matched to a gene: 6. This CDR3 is CASSPRTSGGVSTDTQYF. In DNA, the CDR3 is TGTGCCAGCAGCCCGAGGACTAGCGGGGGGGTAAGCACAGATACGCAGTATTTT.

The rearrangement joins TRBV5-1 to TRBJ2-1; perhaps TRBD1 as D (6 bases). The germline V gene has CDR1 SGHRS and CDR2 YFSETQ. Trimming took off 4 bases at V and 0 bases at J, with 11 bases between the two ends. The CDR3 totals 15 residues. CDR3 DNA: TGCGCCAGCAGCCCGGACAGTAGCTCCTACAATGAGCAGTTCTTC. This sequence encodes CASSPDSSSYNEQFF. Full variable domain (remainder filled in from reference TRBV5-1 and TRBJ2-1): KAGVTQTPRYLIKTRGQQVTLSCSPISGHRSVSWYQQTPGQGLQFLFEYFSETQRNKGNFPGRFSGRQFSNSRSEMNVSTLELGDSALYLCASSPDSSSYNEQFFGPGTRLTVL.

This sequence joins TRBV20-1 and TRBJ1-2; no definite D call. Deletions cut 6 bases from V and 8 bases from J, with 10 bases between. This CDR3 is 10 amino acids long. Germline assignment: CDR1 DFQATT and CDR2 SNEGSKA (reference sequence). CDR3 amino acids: CSASQLGYTF. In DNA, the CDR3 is TGCAGTGCCTCCCAACTAGGCTACACCTTC.

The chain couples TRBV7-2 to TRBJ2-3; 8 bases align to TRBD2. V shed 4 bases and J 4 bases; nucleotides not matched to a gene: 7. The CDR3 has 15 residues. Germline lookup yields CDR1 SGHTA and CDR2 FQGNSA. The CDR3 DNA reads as TGTGCCAGCAGCTGGGGGGCGGGGGGTCCAGATACGCAGTATTTT. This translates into CASSWGAGGPDTQYF.

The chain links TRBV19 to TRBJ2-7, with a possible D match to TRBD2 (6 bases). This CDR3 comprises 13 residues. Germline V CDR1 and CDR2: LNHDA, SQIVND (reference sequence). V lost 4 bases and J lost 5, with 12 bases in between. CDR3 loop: CASSNQGGDEQYF. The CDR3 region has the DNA TGTGCCAGTAGTAACCAGGGAGGAGACGAGCAGTACTTC.

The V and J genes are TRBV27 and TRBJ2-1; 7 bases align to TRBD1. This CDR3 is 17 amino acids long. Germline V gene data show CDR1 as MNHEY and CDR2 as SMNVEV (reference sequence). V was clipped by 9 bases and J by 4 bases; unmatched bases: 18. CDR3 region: CASKFGRGPDLYNEQFF. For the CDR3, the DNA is TGTGCCAGTAAATTCGGAAGGGGGCCGGATTTATACAATGAGCAGTTCTTC.

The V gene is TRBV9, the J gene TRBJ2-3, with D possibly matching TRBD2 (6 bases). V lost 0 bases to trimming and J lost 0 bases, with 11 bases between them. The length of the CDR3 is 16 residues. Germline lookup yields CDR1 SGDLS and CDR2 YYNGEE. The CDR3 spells CASSVGDFPSTDTQYF. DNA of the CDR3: TGTGCCAGCAGCGTAGGGGACTTTCCGAGCACAGATACGCAGTATTTT.

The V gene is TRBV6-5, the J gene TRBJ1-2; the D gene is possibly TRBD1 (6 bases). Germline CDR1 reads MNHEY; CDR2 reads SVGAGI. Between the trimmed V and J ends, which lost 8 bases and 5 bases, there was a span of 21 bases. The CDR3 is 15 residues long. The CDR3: CASFNRRGPGYGYTF. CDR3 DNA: TGTGCCAGCTTCAACCGCAGGGGACCTGGATATGGCTACACCTTC.

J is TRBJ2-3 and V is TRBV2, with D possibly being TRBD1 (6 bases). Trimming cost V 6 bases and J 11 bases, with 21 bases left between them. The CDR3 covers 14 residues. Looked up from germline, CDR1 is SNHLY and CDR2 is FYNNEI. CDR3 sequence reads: CASRGDVRGDGQYF. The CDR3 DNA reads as TGTGCCAGCAGGGGGGACGTCAGGGGAGACGGGCAGTATTTT.

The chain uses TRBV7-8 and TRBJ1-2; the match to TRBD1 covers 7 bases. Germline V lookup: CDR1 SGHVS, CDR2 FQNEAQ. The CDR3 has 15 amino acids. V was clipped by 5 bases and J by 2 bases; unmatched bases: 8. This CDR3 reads CASSPLTGNNYGYTF. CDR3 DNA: TGTGCCAGCAGCCCACTGACAGGGAACAACTATGGCTACACCTTC.

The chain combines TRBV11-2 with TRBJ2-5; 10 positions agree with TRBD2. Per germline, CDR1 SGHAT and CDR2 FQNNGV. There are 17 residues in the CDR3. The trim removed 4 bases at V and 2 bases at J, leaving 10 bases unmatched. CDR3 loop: CASSSPSSGRWQETQYF. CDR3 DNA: TGTGCCAGCAGCTCTCCCTCTAGCGGGAGATGGCAAGAGACCCAGTACTTC.

The CDR3 DNA sequence: TGTGCCATCAGTGGAGGCGGCGGGGGATCTGGGGCCAACGTCCTGACTTTC. Amino acid sequence: CAISGGGGGSGANVLTF. The rearrangement joins TRBV10-3 to TRBJ2-6; 7 bases fit TRBD2. The CDR3 runs 17 residues. The V gene end was trimmed by 4 bases and the J gene end by 1 base; junction bases not matched to a gene: 7. Germline assignment: CDR1 ENHRY and CDR2 SYGVKD.

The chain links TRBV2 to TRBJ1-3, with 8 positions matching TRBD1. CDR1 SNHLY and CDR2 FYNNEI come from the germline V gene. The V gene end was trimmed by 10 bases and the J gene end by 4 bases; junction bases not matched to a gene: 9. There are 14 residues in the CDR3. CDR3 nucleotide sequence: TGTGCCATTAGGGAGGACAGGGACGGAAACACCATATATTTT. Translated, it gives CAIREDRDGNTIYF. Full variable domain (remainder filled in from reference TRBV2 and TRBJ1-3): EPEVTQTPSHQVTQMGQEVILRCVPISNHLYFYWYRQILGQKVEFLVSFYNNEISEKSEIFDDQFSVERPDGSNFTLKIRSTKLEDSAMYFCAIREDRDGNTIYFGEGSWLTVV.

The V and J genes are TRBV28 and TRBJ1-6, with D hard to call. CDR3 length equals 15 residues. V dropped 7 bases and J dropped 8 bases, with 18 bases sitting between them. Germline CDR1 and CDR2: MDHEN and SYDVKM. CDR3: CASTTRSYGDSPLHF. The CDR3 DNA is TGTGCCAGCACCACGCGGAGCTACGGAGATTCACCCCTCCACTTT.